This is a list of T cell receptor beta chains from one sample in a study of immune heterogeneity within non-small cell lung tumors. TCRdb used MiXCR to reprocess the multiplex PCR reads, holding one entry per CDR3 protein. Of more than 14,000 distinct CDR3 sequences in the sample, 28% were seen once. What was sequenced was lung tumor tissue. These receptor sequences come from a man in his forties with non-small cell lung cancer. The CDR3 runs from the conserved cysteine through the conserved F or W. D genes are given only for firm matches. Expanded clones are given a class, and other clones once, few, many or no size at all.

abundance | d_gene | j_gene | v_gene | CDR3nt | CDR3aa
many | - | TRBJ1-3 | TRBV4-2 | TGTGCCAGCAGCCAAGAACAGGTATACTCTGGAAACACCATATATTTT | CASSQEQVYSGNTIYF
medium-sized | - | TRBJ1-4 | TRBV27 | TGTGCCAGTTTGGACCGGTTTACTAATGAAAAACTGTTTTTT | CASLDRFTNEKLFF
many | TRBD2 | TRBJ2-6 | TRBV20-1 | TGCAGTGCTAGTTCCGGGGGGGCTGGTGGGGCCAACGTCCTGACTTTC | CSASSGGAGGANVLTF
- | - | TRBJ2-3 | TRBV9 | TGTGCCAGCACCCCAACGGGTAGCACAGATACGCAGTATTTT | CASTPTGSTDTQYF
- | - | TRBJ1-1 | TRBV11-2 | TGTGCCAGCAGCTTAGATGGCGGATACACTGAAGCTTTATTT | CASSLDGGYTEALF
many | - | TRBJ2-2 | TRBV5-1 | TGCGCCAGCAGCTTGGCTCTAGGACTATCCGGTGACACCGGGGAGCTGTTTTTT | CASSLALGLSGDTGELFF
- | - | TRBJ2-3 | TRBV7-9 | TGTGCCAGCAGCTTAGCGTTGGAATTGAGCACAGATACGCAGTATTTT | CASSLALELSTDTQYF
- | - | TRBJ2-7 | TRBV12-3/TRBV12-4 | TGTGCCAGCAGTTTGGGATTACGCAAATACGAGCAGTACTTC | CASSLGLRKYEQYF
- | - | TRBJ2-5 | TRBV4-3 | TGCGCCAGCAGCCAAGATCGGGCCACCCCAACCCAGTACTTC | CASSQDRATPTQYF
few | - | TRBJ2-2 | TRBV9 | TGTGCCAGCAGCCCTCGGGGATCGGAAGGAACCGGGGAGCTGTTTTTT | CASSPRGSEGTGELFF
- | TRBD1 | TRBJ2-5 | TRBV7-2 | TGTGCCAGCAGCTCCAGGACAGGCCAAGAGACCCAGTACTTC | CASSSRTGQETQYF
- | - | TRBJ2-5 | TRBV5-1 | TGCGCCAGTAACAGGCCCCCTCAAGAGACCCAGTACTTC | CASNRPPQETQYF
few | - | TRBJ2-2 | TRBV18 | TGTGCCAGCTCACCGGGGGACCCACGCACCGGGGAGCTGTTTTTT | CASSPGDPRTGELFF
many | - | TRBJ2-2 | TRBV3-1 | TGTGCCAGCAGCCAAGTGGGGGTTCGCGGGGAGCTGTTTTTT | CASSQVGVRGELFF
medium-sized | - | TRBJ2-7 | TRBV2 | TGTGCCAGCAGTGATCCGCCCCTCAATAACGAGCAGTACTTC | CASSDPPLNNEQYF
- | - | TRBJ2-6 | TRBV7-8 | TGTGCCAGCAGTCAGGAGGGAGGCCTTGGGGCCAACGTCCTGACTTTC | CASSQEGGLGANVLTF
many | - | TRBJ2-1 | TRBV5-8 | TGTGCCAGCAGCCGTCTGGTGATCAATGAGCAGTTCTTC | CASSRLVINEQFF
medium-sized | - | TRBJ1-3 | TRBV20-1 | TGCAGTGCTAGAGCGGCTGGAAACACCATATATTTT | CSARAAGNTIYF
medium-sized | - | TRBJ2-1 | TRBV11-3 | TGTGCCAGCAGCCCTCAGATGGACAATGAGCAGTTCTTC | CASSPQMDNEQFF
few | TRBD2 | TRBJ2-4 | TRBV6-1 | TGTGCCAGCAGGGCTGGACTAGCGGGAGAGGAGAACATTCAGTACTTC | CASRAGLAGEENIQYF
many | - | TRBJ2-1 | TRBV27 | TGTGCCCGCCTACCGGGGGCCTACAATGAGCAGTTCTTC | CARLPGAYNEQFF
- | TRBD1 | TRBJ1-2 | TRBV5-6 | TGTGCCAGCAGCTTGGGGTTAAGGGGGCAGGACTATGGCTACACCTTC | CASSLGLRGQDYGYTF
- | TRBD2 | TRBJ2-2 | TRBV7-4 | TGTGCCAGCAGCTCTAGCGGGAGGACCTATGTTTTTACCGGGGAGCTGTTTTTT | CASSSSGRTYVFTGELFF
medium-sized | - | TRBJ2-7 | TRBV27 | TGTGCCAGCAGTTTATTAGCATTATCCCTCTACGAGCAGTACTTC | CASSLLALSLYEQYF
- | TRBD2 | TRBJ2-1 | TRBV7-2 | TGTGCCAGCAGCCCGGGACTAGCGGTTGGCGAGCAGTTCTTC | CASSPGLAVGEQFF
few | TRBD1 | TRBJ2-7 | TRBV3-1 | TGTGCCAGCAGCCAAGATGGAGACAGGGGGCCAACCTACGAGCAGTACTTC | CASSQDGDRGPTYEQYF
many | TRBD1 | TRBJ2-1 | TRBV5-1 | TGCGCCAGCGGCGACAGGGTGGAATACAATGAGCAGTTCTTC | CASGDRVEYNEQFF
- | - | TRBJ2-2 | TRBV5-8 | TGTGCCAGCCTATATGGTCCGGGGAACACCGGGGAGCTGTTTTTT | CASLYGPGNTGELFF
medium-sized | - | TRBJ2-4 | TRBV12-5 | TGTGCTAGTGGTTTGGGAGCCAAAAACATTCAGTACTTC | CASGLGAKNIQYF
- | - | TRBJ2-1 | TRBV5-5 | TGTGCCAGCAGCCCCTGGGATACATCCTCCTACAATGAGCAGTTCTTC | CASSPWDTSSYNEQFF
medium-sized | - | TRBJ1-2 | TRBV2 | TGTGCCAGCAGGATTACTCTCGCGGAAGGCTACACCTTC | CASRITLAEGYTF
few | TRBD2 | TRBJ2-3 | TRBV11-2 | TGTGCCAGCAGTTCAGGAGCGGGGGGCTCCACAGATACGCAGTATTTT | CASSSGAGGSTDTQYF
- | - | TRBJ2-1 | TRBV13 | TGTGCCAGCAGCAAAGGGACGGGCCACAATGAGCAGTTCTTC | CASSKGTGHNEQFF
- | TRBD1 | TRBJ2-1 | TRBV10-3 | TGTTCCATCAGAGGACAGGGTAACCCCTACAATGAGCAGTTCTTC | CSIRGQGNPYNEQFF
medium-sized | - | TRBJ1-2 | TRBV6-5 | TGTGCCAGCAGTTACTCTAAGGTGGGGGGTACCTCCTATGGCTACACCTTC | CASSYSKVGGTSYGYTF
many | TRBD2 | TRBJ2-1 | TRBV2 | TGTGCCAGCAGTGAAAAGGTACTAGCGGGACCCGGTAATGAGCAGTTCTTC | CASSEKVLAGPGNEQFF
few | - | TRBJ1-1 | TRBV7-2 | TGTGCCAGCAGCTTAGGTTGGGCGGCCAACACTGAAGCTTTCTTT | CASSLGWAANTEAFF
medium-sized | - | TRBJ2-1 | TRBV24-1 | TGTGCCACCAGTGATTTGGGGGCGCAGGGTCCCCATGAGCAGTTCTTC | CATSDLGAQGPHEQFF
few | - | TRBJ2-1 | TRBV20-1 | TGCAGTGCTAGTTTCAAGAATGAGCAGTTCTTC | CSASFKNEQFF
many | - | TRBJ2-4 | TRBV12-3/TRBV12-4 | TGTGCCAGCAGTTTCTCTCCGGGGGAGAACATTCAGTACTTC | CASSFSPGENIQYF
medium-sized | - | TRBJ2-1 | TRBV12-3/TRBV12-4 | TGTGCCAGCAGCCGCGCCCTGGGGAGTGGGGGATTCTCCTACAATGAGCAGTTCTTC | CASSRALGSGGFSYNEQFF
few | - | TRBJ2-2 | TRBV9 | TGTGCCAGCAGCGTAGCAGCTTCGAACACCGGGGAGCTGTTTTTT | CASSVAASNTGELFF
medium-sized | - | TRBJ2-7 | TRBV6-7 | TGTGCGTATTTTACCGGGATCAGCGACTACGAGCAGTACTTC | CAYFTGISDYEQYF